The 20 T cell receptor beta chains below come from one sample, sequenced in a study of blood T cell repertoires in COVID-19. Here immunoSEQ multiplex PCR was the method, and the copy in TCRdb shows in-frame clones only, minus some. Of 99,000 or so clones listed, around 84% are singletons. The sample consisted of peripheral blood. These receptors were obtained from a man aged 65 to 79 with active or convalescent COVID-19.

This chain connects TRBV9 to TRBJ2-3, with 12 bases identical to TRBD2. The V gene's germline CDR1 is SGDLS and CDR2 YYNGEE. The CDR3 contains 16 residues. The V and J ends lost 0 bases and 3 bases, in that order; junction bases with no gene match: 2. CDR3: CASSVVTSGGTDTQYF. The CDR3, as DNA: TGTGCCAGCAGCGTAGTAACTAGCGGGGGGACAGATACGCAGTATTTT.

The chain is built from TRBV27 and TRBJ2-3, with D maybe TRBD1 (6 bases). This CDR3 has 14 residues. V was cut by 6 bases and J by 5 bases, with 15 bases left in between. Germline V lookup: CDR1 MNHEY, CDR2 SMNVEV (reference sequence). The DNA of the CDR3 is TGTGCCAGCAGCTCACCTTCGACAGGAGATACGCAGTATTTT. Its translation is CASSSPSTGDTQYF.

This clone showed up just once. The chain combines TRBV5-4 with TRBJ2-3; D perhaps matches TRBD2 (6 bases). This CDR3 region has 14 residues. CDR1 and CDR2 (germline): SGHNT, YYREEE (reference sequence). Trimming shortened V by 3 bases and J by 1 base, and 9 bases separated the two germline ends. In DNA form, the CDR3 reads TGTGCCAGCAGCTCCGCTAGCGGCACAGATACGCAGTATTTT. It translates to CASSSASGTDTQYF.

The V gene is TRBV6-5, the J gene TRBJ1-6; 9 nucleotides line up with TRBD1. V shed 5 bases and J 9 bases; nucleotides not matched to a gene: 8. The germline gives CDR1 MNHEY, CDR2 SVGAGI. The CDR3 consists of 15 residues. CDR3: CASSTPGQGVSPLHF. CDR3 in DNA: TGTGCCAGCAGTACGCCGGGACAGGGAGTTTCACCCCTCCACTTT.

The CDR3, as DNA: TGTGCCAGCAGCAAAGCGGGGTTGACTAGCGGGGGGCGGGCAGATACGCAGTATTTT. Translation: CASSKAGLTSGGRADTQYF. This sequence joins TRBV21-1 and TRBJ2-3; TRBD2 is the table's D call, not checked against the DNA. TRBV21-1 is termed a pseudogene. The CDR3 is made up of 19 amino acids.

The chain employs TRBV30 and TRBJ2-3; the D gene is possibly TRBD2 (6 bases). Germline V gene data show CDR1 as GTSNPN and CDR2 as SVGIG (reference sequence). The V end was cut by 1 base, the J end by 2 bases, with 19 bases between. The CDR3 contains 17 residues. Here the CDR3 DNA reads TGTGCCTGGAGTGGGTGGAGCGGACGGGGGAACACAGATACGCAGTATTTT. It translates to CAWSGWSGRGNTDTQYF.

CDR3 loop: CAGTLAGVYNEQFF. CDR3 nucleotide sequence: TGTGCCGGTACCCTAGCGGGGGTTTACAATGAGCAGTTCTTC. J is TRBJ2-1 and V is TRBV30, with TRBD2 identical over 10 bases. The CDR3 spans 14 residues. Per germline, CDR1 GTSNPN and CDR2 SVGIG (reference sequence). Germline trimming cut 8 bases from V and 4 bases from J; bases unmatched to any gene: 8.

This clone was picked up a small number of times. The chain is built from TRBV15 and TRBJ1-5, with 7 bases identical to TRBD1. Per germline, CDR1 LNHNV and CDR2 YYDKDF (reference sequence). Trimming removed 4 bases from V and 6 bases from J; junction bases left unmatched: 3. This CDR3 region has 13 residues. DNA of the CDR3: TGTGCCACCAGCAACAGGGGTAGTCAGCCCCAGCATTTT. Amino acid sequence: CATSNRGSQPQHF. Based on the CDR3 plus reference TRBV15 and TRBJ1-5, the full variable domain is DAMVIQNPRYQVTQFGKPVTLSCSQTLNHNVMYWYQQKSSQAPKLLFHYYDKDFNNEADTPDNFQSRRPNTSFCFLDIRSPGLGDTAMYLCATSNRGSQPQHFGDGTRLSIL.

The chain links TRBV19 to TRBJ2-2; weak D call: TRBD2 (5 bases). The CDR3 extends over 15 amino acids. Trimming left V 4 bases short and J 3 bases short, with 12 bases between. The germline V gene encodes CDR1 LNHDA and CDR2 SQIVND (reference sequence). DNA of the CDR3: TGTGCCAGTAGTAGAAAAACTAGGGACACCGGGGAGCTGTTTTTT. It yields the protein CASSRKTRDTGELFF.

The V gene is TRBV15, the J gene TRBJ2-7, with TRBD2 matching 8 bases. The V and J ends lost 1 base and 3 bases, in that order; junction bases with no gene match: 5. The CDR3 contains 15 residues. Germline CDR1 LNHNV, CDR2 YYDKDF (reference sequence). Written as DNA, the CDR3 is TGTGCCACCAGCAGAGGAGGCGGGGGGCTCTACGAGCAGTACTTC. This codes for CATSRGGGGLYEQYF.

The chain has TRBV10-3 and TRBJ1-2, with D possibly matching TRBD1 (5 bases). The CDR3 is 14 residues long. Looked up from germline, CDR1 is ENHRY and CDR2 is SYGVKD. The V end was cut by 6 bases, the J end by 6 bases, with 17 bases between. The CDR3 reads CAIRTEGVSDGYTF. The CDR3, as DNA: TGTGCCATCAGGACAGAAGGGGTATCGGATGGCTACACCTTC.

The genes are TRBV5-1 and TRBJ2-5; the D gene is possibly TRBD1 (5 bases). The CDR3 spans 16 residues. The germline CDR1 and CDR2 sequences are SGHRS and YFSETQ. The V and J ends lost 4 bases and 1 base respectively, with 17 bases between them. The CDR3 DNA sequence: TGCGCCAGCAGCCCATCCTTAGGACACTCCCAAGAGACCCAGTACTTC. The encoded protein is CASSPSLGHSQETQYF.

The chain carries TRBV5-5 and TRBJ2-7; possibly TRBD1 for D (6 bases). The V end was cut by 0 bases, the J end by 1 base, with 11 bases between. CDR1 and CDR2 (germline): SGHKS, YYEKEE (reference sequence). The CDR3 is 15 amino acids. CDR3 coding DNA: TGTGCCAGCAGCTTGGAACAGGGCGCATCCTACGAGCAGTACTTC. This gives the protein CASSLEQGASYEQYF.

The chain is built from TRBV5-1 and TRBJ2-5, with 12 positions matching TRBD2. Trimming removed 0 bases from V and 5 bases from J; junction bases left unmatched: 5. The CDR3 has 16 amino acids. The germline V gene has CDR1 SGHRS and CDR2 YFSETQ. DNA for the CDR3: TGCGCCAGCAGCTTGGGGTCTAGCGGGGGGGCGGAGACCCAGTACTTC. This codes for CASSLGSSGGAETQYF.

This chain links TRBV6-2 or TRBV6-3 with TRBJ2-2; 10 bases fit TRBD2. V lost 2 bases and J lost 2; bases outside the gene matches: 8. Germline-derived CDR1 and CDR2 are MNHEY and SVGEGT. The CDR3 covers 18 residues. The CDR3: CASSYGGSGGRNTGELFF. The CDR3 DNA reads TGTGCCAGCAGTTACGGTGGTAGCGGGGGGCGCAACACCGGGGAGCTGTTTTTT.

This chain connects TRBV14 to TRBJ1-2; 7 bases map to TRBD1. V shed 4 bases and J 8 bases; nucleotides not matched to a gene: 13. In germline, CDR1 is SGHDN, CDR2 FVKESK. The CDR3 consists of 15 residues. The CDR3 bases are TGTGCCAGCAGCCCCAACAGGGGCCCCGTTGAAGGCTACACCTTC. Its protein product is CASSPNRGPVEGYTF.

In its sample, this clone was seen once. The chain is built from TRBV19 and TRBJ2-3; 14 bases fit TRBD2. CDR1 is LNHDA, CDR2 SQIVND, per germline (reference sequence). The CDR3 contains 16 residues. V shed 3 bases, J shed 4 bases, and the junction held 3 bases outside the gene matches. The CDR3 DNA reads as TGTGCCAGTAGTATGGGGACTAGCGGGGGCCCAGATACGCAGTATTTT. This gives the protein CASSMGTSGGPDTQYF.

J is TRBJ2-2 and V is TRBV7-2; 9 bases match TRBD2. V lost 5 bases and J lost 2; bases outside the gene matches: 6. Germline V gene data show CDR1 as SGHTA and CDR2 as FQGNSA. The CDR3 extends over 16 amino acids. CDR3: CASSLLAGFNTGELFF. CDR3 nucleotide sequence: TGTGCCAGCAGCCTCCTAGCGGGGTTCAACACCGGGGAGCTGTTTTTT.

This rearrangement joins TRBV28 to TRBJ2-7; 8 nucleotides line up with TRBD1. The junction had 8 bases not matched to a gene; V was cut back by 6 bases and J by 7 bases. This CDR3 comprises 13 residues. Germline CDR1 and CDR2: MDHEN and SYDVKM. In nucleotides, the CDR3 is TGTGCCAGCAGGTCTCCGGGACAGGTTGAGCAGTACTTC. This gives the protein CASRSPGQVEQYF.

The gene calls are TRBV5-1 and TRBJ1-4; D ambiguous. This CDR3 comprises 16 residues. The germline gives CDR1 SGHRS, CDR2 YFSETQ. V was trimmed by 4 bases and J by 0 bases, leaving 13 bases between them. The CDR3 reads CASSPFLRATNEKLFF. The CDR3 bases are TGCGCCAGCAGCCCCTTTTTGAGGGCAACTAATGAAAAACTGTTTTTT.